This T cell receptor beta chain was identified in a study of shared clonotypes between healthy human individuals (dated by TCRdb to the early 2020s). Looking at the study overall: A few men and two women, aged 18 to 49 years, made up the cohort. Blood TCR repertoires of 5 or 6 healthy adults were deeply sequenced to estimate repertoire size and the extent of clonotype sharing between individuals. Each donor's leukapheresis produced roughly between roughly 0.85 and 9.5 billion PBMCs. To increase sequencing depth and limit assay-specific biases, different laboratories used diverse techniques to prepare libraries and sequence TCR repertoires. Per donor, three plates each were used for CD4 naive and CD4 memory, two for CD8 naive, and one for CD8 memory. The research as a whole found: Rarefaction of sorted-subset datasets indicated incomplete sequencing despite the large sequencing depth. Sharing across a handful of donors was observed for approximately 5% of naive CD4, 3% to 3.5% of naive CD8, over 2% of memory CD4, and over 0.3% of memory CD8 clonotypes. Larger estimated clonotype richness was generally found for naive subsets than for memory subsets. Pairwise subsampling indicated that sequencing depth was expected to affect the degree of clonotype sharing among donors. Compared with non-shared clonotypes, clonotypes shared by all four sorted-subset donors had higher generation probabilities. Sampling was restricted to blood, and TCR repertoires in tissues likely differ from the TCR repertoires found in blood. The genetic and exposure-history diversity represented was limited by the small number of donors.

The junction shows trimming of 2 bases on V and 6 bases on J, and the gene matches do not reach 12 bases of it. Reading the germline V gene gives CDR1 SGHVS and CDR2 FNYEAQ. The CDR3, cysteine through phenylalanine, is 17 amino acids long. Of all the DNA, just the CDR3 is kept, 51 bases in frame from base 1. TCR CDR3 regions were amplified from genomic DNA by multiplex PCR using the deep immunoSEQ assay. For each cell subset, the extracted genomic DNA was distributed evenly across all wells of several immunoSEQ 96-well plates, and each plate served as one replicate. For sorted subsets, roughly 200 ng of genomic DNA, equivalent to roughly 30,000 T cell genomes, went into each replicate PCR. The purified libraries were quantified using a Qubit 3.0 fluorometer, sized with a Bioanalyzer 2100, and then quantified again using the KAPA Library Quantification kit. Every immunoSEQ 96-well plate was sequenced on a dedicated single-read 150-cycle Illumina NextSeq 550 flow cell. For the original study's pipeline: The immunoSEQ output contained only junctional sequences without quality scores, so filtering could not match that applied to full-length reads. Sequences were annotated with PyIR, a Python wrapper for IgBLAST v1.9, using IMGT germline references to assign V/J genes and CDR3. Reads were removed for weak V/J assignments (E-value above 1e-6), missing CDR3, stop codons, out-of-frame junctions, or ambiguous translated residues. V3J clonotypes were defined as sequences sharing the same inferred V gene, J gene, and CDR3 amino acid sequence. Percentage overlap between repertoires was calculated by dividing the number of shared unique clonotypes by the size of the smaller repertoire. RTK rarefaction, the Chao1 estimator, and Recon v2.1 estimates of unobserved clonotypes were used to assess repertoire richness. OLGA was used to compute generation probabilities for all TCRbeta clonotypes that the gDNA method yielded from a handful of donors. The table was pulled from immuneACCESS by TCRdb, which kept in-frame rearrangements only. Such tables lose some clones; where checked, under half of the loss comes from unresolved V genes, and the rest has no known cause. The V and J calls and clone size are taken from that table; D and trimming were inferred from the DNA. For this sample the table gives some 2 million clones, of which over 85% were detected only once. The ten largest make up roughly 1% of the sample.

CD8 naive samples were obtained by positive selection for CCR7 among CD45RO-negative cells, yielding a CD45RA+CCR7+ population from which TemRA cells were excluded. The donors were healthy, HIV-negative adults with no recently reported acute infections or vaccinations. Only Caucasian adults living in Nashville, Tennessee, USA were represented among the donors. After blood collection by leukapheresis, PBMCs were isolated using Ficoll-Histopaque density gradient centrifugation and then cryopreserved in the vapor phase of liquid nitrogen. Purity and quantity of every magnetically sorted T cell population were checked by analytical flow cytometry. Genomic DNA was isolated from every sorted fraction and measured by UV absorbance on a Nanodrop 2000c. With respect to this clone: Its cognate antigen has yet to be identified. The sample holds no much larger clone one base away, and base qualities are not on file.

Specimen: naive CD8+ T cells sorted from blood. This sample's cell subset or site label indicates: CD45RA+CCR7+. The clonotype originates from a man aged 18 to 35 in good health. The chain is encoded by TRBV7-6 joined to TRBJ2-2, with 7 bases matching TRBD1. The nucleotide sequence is TGTGCCAGCAGCTTAATCGCGACAGGGATGGCCCCCGGGGAGCTGTTTTTT. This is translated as CASSLIATGMAPGELFF.